This T cell receptor (beta chain) was obtained from a study of blood T cells in healthy people across ages. Study summary: With template switching, about one barcoded beta molecule was captured per two T cells. Study-wide results and caveats: Without sorted subsets, naive and antigen-experienced compartments could not be conclusively compared.

Regarding this clonotype: Its cognate antigen is unknown. This may be a read error: a much more frequent sequence differs by one nucleotide.

This CDR3 has 12 amino acids. Trimming took off 5 bases at V and 7 bases at J, with 12 bases between the two ends. Germline-derived CDR1 and CDR2 are MNHEY and SMNVEV (reference sequence). A sample-barcoded 5' primer and a J-beta primer mix were used in a second PCR of roughly 7 to 11 cycles. TCRdb reanalysed the 5' RACE reads using MiXCR and keeps one entry per CDR3 protein. The table records a few hundred thousand distinct CDR3 sequences, about 55% of them present only once. Aged roughly 6 to 100, donors were systemically healthy Caucasians from Russia. The authors extracted at least 5 micrograms of total RNA per sample.

The TCR was taken from a man in his sixties in good health. The sample taken for sequencing was blood. The chain has TRBV27 and TRBJ2-7, with D possibly being TRBD2 (5 bases). For the CDR3, the DNA is TGTGCCAGCAGTCGGACTGGCAATGAGCAGTACTTC. Protein: CASSRTGNEQYF.